The present T cell receptor (beta chain) was sequenced within a study of cytomegalovirus exposure and HLA in healthy donors. Study-wide findings and caveats: Highly shared variants forming one cluster were likely a sequencing artifact. A later analysis reportedly identified an Asian-associated ancestry cluster as carrying fewer N-insertions than the roughly 670-donor mean.

With regard to this clone: What it binds is not known.

It was with 60 Vbeta and 13 Jbeta primers that the PCR ran. As processed by the authors: In a later analysis, roughly 86 million unique TCR beta chains included roughly 11 million shared by two or more donors. Only in-frame clones appear in the TCRdb table, and some are missing; sequencing was by immunoSEQ multiplex PCR. V, J and clone size reflect that table, while D and trimming were determined from the DNA. The sample contains roughly 150,000 clones, roughly three quarters of which appear only once. Sequences were obtained from PBMCs. This sequence was found in a woman aged 40 to 50 in good health and CMV-seropositive.

CDR3: CACTGTGGPLSGANVLTF. The CDR3 nucleotides read TGTGCCTGTACCGGGACAGGGGGTCCTCTCTCTGGGGCCAACGTCCTGACTTTC. V gene TRBV30 combines with J gene TRBJ2-6, with 11 bases identical to TRBD1. CDR1 is GTSNPN, CDR2 SVGIG, per germline (reference sequence). With V trimmed by 6 bases and J by 0 bases, 10 bases remained unmatched. The CDR3 extends over 18 amino acids.